The clone carrying this T cell receptor beta chain was counted only a few times. The PCR was carried out with 60 Vbeta primers and 13 Jbeta primers. The assay was immunoSEQ multiplex PCR, and TCRdb's table has in-frame clones only and misses some. The sample records roughly 190,000 clones, over 60% being singletons. Germline-derived CDR1 and CDR2 are MRHNA and SNTAGT. The V end was cut by 9 bases, the J end by 4 bases, with 15 bases between. CDR3 length equals 13 residues. These data originate in a study of cytomegalovirus exposure and HLA in healthy donors. This TCR came from a man younger than 40 in good health and CMV-seropositive. The chain combines TRBV6-4 with TRBJ1-2; the D is unclear. What was sequenced was PBMCs. The CDR3, as DNA: TGTGCCAGTCCAGGCACAGACGTCTATGGCTACACCTTC. This gives the protein CASPGTDVYGYTF.